This TCR beta chain was sequenced during a study of identical twins. This clonotype was picked up many times. Template switching (which added a universal primer site) was used, and cDNA carried unique molecular identifiers. TCRdb re-derived calls from the 5' RACE reads in MiXCR, one entry per CDR3 protein. Here the sample spans 650,000 to 800,000 distinct CDR3 sequences, under 9% being singletons. This CDR3 region has 16 residues. The germline V and J ends were trimmed by 6 bases and 1 base, with 17 bases remaining between them. The V gene's germline CDR1 is MDHEN and CDR2 SYDVKM. This same sample was also part of a study on yellow fever vaccine responses in identical twins.

This TCR was recovered from a woman aged 18-29 years in good health. The chain uses TRBV28 and TRBJ2-3; perhaps TRBD2 as D (5 bases). The material sequenced was PBMCs. The CDR3 sequence: CASRTNPEVGTDTQYF. CDR3 coding DNA: TGTGCCAGCAGAACAAATCCGGAGGTTGGCACAGATACGCAGTATTTT.